This TCR beta chain came from a study of blood T cell repertoires in COVID-19. V was trimmed by 4 bases and J by 2 bases, leaving 15 bases between them. The CDR3 totals 16 residues. Germline assignment: CDR1 MNHEY and CDR2 SMNVEV (reference sequence). Residents of 24 US areas, aged roughly 18 to 89 years, made up the participants. Profiled with immunoSEQ multiplex PCR; TCRdb holds only in-frame clones, not every one. The repertoire consists of 400,000 to 500,000 clones, with about 88% occurring once and the leading ten covering approximately 1.5%. The TCR originated in a woman between 18 and 29 years old who had been exposed to COVID-19. V and J are TRBV27 and TRBJ2-1, with D possibly TRBD1 on 6 matching bases. Sequenced sample: PBMCs or T cells enriched from blood (not recorded which). CDR3 region: CASSSWPGEAYNEQFF. CDR3 DNA sequence: TGTGCCAGCAGTTCTTGGCCAGGGGAAGCCTACAATGAGCAGTTCTTC.